Below, one TCR beta chain is given with its context. No antigen is known for it. Only in-frame clones appear in the TCRdb table, and some are missing; sequencing was by immunoSEQ multiplex PCR. The sample gives roughly 140,000 clones, 90% to 95% of which show up once; about 1.3% is in the top ten. With 4 bases clipped from V and 3 bases from J, the junction kept 5 bases outside the gene matches. The CDR3 totals 13 residues. The V gene's germline CDR1 is SQVTM and CDR2 ANQGSEA. The data were taken from a study of T cell responses to AZD1222 COVID-19 vaccine. Whole-study findings and limits: Every sample of the repertoires postdated the peak T cell response. Nearly half of spike-specific TCRs reportedly go after variant regions that carry no mutations. The study found vaccine-associated CD4 TCRs spanning spike, dominant at 160-218 and 743-854. A mostly white British donor set with more females was recruited, and clonal diversity was possibly underestimated.

Sequenced here: peripheral blood, sampled on day 0 of AZD1222 vaccination. The J gene is TRBJ1-2, the V gene TRBV29-1; TRBD1 aligns across 7 bases. This receptor was identified in an adult in good health. The CDR3 DNA reads as TGCAGCGTTGGGGACAGTACGGACTATGGCTACACCTTC. This translates into CSVGDSTDYGYTF.